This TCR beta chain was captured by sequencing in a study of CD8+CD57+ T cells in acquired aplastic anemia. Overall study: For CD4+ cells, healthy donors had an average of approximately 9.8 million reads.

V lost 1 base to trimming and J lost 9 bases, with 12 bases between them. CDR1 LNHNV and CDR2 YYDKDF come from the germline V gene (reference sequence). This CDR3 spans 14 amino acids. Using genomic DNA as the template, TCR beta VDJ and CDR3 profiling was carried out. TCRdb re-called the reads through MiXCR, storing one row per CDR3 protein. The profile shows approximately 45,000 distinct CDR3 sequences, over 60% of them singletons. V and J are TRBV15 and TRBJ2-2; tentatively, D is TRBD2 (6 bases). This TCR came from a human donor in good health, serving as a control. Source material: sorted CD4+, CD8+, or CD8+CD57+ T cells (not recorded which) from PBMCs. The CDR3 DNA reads TGTGCCACCAGCAGAGTGGGACTGCACCGGGAGCTGTTTTTT. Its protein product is CATSRVGLHRELFF.